This TCR beta chain was profiled in a study of T cell repertoires in cytomegalovirus infection. Across the study: CMV epitopes that were recently identified and HLA-C-restricted were used alongside well-studied HLA-B-restricted ones. CMV infection together with matching HLA type was indicated by public TCR beta signatures. Findings and caveats of the study: Based on cumulative public TCR beta family frequency, carriers of CMV plus the relevant HLA were identified. Clonotypes of TCR beta that were HLA-C-restricted and CMV-specific dominated the ex vivo response.

This clonotype was observed a handful of times. Antigen: not known. MiXCR, applied by TCRdb to the reads, yields one record per CDR3 protein. The profile covers 750,000 to 900,000 distinct CDR3 sequences, with about 27% appearing a single time and under 15% taken by the ten largest. This CDR3 comprises 13 residues. Trimming took 5 bases from V and 6 from J; bases not matched to a gene: 6. CDR1 is MNHEY, CDR2 SMNVEV, per germline (reference sequence). This material consisted of cultured CD8+ T cells from PBMCs, taken from culture after CMV antigen stimulation. V and J are TRBV27 and TRBJ1-2; 7 bases map to TRBD1. The sequence derives from a human donor in good health (CMV status not recorded). Some clones in this sample may be carry-over from other donors' samples. CDR3 in amino acids: CASSPGQRDGYTF. The CDR3 coding sequence is TGTGCCAGCAGTCCGGGACAGCGGGATGGCTACACCTTC.